Here is one TCR beta chain with its context. The target antigen is unknown. This entry belongs to a study of early T cells in non-severe SARS-CoV-2 infection. Overall study: Bulk RNA isolated from unsorted whole blood underwent sequencing; chains were not paired. Whole-study findings and limits: CD4 and private specificities were missed by VDJdb matching, which favored anti-spike CD8 responses.

Unique molecular identifiers were added to individual cDNA molecules. TCRdb re-derived calls from the 5' RACE reads in MiXCR, one entry per CDR3 protein. This sample has about 83,000 distinct CDR3 sequences, with under 11% found just once. Trimming removed 8 bases from V and 6 bases from J, with 8 bases in between. This CDR3 is built from 10 residues. Germline loops: CDR1 KGHSH, CDR2 LQKENI. The clonotype originates from an adult who was a healthcare worker with PCR-confirmed SARS-CoV-2 infection or an uninfected control (not recorded which). Source: whole blood, taken at baseline. The J gene is TRBJ2-7, the V gene TRBV18, with TRBD2 as a possible D gene (6 bases). CDR3 sequence: CASRGTEQYF. In DNA, the CDR3 is TGTGCCAGCCGGGGGACCGAGCAGTACTTC.